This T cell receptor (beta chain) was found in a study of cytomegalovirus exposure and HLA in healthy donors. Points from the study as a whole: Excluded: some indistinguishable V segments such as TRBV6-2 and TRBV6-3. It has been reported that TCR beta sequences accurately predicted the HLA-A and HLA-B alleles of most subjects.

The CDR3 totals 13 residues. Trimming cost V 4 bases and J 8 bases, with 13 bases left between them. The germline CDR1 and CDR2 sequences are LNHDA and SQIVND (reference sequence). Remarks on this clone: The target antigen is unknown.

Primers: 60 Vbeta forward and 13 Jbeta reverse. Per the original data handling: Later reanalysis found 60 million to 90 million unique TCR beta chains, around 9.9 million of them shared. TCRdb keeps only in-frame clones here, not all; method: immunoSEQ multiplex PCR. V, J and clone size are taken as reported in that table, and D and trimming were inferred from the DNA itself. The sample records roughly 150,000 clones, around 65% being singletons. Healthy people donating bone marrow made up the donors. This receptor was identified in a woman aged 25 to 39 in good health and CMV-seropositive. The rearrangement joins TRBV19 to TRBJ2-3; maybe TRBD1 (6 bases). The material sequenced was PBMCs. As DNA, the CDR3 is TGTGCCAGTAGTAATGACAGGTTTGGTACGCAGTATTTT. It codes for CASSNDRFGTQYF.